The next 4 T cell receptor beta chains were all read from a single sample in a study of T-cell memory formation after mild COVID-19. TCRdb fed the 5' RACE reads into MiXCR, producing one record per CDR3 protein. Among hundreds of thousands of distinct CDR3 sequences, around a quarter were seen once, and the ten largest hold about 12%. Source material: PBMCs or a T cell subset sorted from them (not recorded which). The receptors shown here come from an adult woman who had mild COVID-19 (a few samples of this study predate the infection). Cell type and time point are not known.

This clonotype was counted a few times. This CDR3 is CASSPGGQGGYEQYF. CDR3 DNA sequence: TGTGCCAGCTCACCAGGGGGACAGGGAGGCTACGAGCAGTACTTC. V and J are TRBV18 and TRBJ2-7, with TRBD1 matching over 9 bases. The CDR3 runs to 15 residues. Germline CDR1 is KGHSH and CDR2 is LQKENI. With 2 bases clipped from V and 3 bases from J, the junction kept 5 bases outside the gene matches.

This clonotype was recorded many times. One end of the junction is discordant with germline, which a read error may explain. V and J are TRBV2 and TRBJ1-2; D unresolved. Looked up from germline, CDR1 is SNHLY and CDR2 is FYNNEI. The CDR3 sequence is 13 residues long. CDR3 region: CATNDGGISRWIF. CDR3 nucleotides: TGTGCCACTAACGACGGTGGGATATCTCGGTGGATCTTC. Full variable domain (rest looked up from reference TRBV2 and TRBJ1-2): EPEVTQTPSHQVTQMGQEVILRCVPISNHLYFYWYRQILGQKVEFLVSFYNNEISEKSEIFDDQFSVERPDGSNFTLKIRSTKLEDSAMYFCATNDGGISRWIFGSGTRLTVV.

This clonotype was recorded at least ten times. CDR3 sequence: CASSVGLGLNYNEQFF. The CDR3 bases are TGTGCCAGCAGCGTAGGTCTGGGACTAAACTACAATGAGCAGTTCTTC. The chain is built from TRBV9 and TRBJ2-1, with 7 bases identical to TRBD2. Germline V gene sequence: CDR1 SGDLS, CDR2 YYNGEE. The CDR3 spans 16 residues. The ends lost 0 bases at V and 3 bases at J; junction bases unmatched: 6.

The chain's CDR3 is CASSETRGRSKETQYF. CDR3 bases: TGTGCCAGCAGTGAAACGCGGGGCAGGAGTAAAGAGACCCAGTACTTC. V usage is TRBV2 and J usage is TRBJ2-5; D is possibly TRBD2 (6 bases). Germline V gene lookup returns CDR1 SNHLY and CDR2 FYNNEI. The V end lost 2 bases, the J end lost 3 bases, and 16 bases lay between the germline ends. This CDR3 region has 16 residues.